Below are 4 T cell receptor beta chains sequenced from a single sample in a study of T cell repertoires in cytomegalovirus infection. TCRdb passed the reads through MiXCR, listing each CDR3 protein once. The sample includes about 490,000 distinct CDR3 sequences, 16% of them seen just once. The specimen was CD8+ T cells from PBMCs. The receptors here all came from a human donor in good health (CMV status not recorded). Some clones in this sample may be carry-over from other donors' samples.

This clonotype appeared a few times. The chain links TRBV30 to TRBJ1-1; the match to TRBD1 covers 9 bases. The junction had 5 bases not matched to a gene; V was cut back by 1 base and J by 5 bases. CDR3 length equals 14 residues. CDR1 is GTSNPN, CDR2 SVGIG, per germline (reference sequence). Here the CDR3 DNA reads TGTGCCTGGAGTGCCGGGACAGGGTTGACTGAAGCTTTCTTT. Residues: CAWSAGTGLTEAFF.

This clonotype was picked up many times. CDR3 amino acids: CASSESTGTRKETQYF. The CDR3 nucleotides read TGTGCCAGCAGTGAATCTACCGGGACAAGAAAAGAGACCCAGTACTTC. V and J are TRBV12-3 or TRBV12-4 and TRBJ2-5, with D possibly TRBD1 on 6 matching bases. The V end lost 5 bases, the J end lost 3 bases, and 19 bases lay between the germline ends. There are 16 residues in the CDR3.

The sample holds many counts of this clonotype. CDR3 in amino acids: CASSEPGPQGEQYF. The DNA of the CDR3 is TGTGCCAGCAGCGAACCGGGCCCCCAAGGAGAGCAGTACTTC. The chain uses TRBV7-9 and TRBJ2-7; no definite D call. The V end was cut by 5 bases, the J end by 7 bases, with 18 bases between. The CDR3 is 14 residues long. Germline CDR1 SEHNR, CDR2 FQNEAQ (reference sequence).

CDR3 sequence reads: CASNIAGGPADEQFF. The DNA of the CDR3 is TGTGCCAGCAACATCGCGGGAGGGCCTGCGGATGAGCAGTTCTTC. The chain links TRBV7-9 to TRBJ2-1; 9 nucleotides line up with TRBD2. Unmatched junction bases numbered 12, after V lost 7 bases and J lost 8 bases. The germline V gene has CDR1 SEHNR and CDR2 FQNEAQ (reference sequence). CDR3 size: 15 residues.